This is a list of T cell receptor beta chains from one sample in a study of beta chain features in type 1 diabetes. The assay was immunoSEQ multiplex PCR, and TCRdb's table has in-frame clones only and misses some. The repertoire has some 700,000 clones, around 15% of them found once; the top ten carry approximately 0.022%. The source material was naive CD4+ T cells from blood. The receptors here all came from a man between 18 and 29 years old with type 1 diabetes. The conserved cysteine and the conserved F or W are not part of the CDR3 here. A D gene is named only where the DNA matches it firmly.

CDR3aa	v_gene	j_gene	d_gene	len
ASSPAQGGTEAF	TRBV11-2	TRBJ1-1	.	12
ASSLATAWHRGYT	TRBV7-2	TRBJ1-2	.	13
ASSQPGTDYEQY	TRBV4-1	TRBJ2-7	TRBD1	12
AIHHTQGFST	TRBV28	TRBJ1-2	.	10
ASSLTNYGYT	TRBV7-2	TRBJ1-2	.	10
ASSLQTQGRETQY	TRBV5-4	TRBJ2-5	TRBD1	13
ASSPGDPETQY	TRBV18	TRBJ2-5	.	11
ASRSSSGQAYEQY	TRBV19	TRBJ2-7	.	13
AWGAGTRGTEAF	TRBV30	TRBJ1-1	.	12
ASSLSGTVNTEAF	TRBV5-1	TRBJ1-1	.	13
ASSLTRGSHEQY	TRBV7-2	TRBJ2-7	.	12
AISESTGTDTQY	TRBV10-3	TRBJ2-3	.	12
ASSTQGPHGQPQH	TRBV6-5	TRBJ1-5	.	13
ASSFPIRGYETYEQY	TRBV7-9	TRBJ2-7	.	15
ASSLAGANQETQY	TRBV28	TRBJ2-5	.	13
ASSVVAMDTQY	TRBV9	TRBJ2-3	.	11
AWRMDRSNYGYT	TRBV30	TRBJ1-2	TRBD1	12
ASRHKRTTYNEQF	TRBV6-6	TRBJ2-1	.	13
ASSPQGRIFNEQF	TRBV7-2	TRBJ2-1	.	13
SAGGSYEQY	TRBV20-1	TRBJ2-7	TRBD2	9
ASSPSSGQDNEQF	TRBV18	TRBJ2-1	TRBD1	13
ASSVEGVTPRSSYNSPLH	TRBV9	TRBJ1-6	.	18
ATSRDYQGNQEKLF	TRBV15	TRBJ1-4	.	14
ASSSGAVETQY	TRBV5-4	TRBJ2-5	.	11
ASSLDRQAYEQY	TRBV13	TRBJ2-7	.	12
ASSSQDNRYT	TRBV11-3	TRBJ1-2	.	10
ASGGLEAANYGYT	TRBV6-5	TRBJ1-2	.	13
AWNSVANYGYT	TRBV30	TRBJ1-2	.	11
ASSMGQTNTEAF	TRBV18	TRBJ1-1	TRBD1	12
ASRTQGTDTQY	TRBV28	TRBJ2-3	.	11
ASSYEGATNEKLF	TRBV6-6	TRBJ1-4	.	13
ASSQDWANEQF	TRBV14	TRBJ2-1	.	11
ASSLVRGTHRGGEQY	TRBV13	TRBJ2-7	.	15
AWSLPDRAYGYT	TRBV30	TRBJ1-2	TRBD1	12
SVDLGARGTEAF	TRBV29-1	TRBJ1-1	.	12
ASSPARRGSGNTIY	TRBV13	TRBJ1-3	.	14
AWSVDSNQPQH	TRBV30	TRBJ1-5	.	11
ASSLSPGVTEAF	TRBV7-9	TRBJ1-1	.	12
AWSVLAGSYNEQF	TRBV30	TRBJ2-1	TRBD2	13
AIGTGGSYGYT	TRBV6-5	TRBJ1-2	TRBD1	11
ASSRVDSGANVLT	TRBV7-9	TRBJ2-6	.	13
ASSLQGPKNTEAF	TRBV5-1	TRBJ1-1	.	13
ASSNEFTGELF	TRBV6-5	TRBJ2-2	.	11
ASSSGTGRRNTEAF	TRBV13	TRBJ1-1	TRBD1	14
ASSPREGAGGNTIY	TRBV18	TRBJ1-3	TRBD1	14
ASTPQGPGGYT	TRBV18	TRBJ1-2	.	11
ASSVTNTEAF	TRBV2	TRBJ1-1	.	10
ASSLTQSYEQY	TRBV11-1	TRBJ2-7	.	11
ASSVEGSNSPLH	TRBV9	TRBJ1-6	.	12
ASSLGPNYGYT	TRBV5-1	TRBJ1-2	.	11
ASRVAGGGIQY	TRBV2	TRBJ2-4	TRBD2	11
SVVGRARTEAF	TRBV29-1	TRBJ1-1	.	11
ASSPTGPNYGYT	TRBV19	TRBJ1-2	.	12
ASSQTSETQY	TRBV5-1	TRBJ2-5	TRBD2	10
ASSPWTGDIQY	TRBV5-4	TRBJ2-4	TRBD1	11